The 9 T cell receptor beta chains below come from one sample, sequenced in a study of blood T cell repertoires in COVID-19. Profiled with immunoSEQ multiplex PCR; TCRdb holds only in-frame clones, not every one. The data contain approximately 300,000 clones, more than 85% of them seen just once; the ten biggest clones take up around 20%. The specimen sequenced was PBMCs or T cells enriched from blood (not recorded which). Receptors were obtained from a woman aged 25-40 years who had recovered from COVID-19.

This clone appeared a single time. The chain is built from TRBV28 and TRBJ2-5, with D tentatively TRBD2 (5 bases). The CDR3 has 15 residues. Trimming took 5 bases from V and 5 from J, leaving 18 bases between them. In germline, CDR1 is MDHEN, CDR2 SYDVKM. CDR3 coding DNA: TGTGCCAGCAGTGGGCCTTTTGGGCCGGGGGAGACCCAGTACTTC. Its protein product is CASSGPFGPGETQYF.

CDR3 region: CASSSLAEGADTQYF. Written as DNA, the CDR3 is TGTGCCAGCAGCTCCTTAGCGGAAGGGGCAGATACGCAGTATTTT. This chain joins TRBV7-6 and TRBJ2-3; tentative D call: TRBD2 (6 bases). Trimming left V 4 bases short and J 4 bases short, with 15 bases between. This CDR3 spans 15 amino acids. The germline V gene has CDR1 SGHVS and CDR2 FNYEAQ.

In this sample, this clone turned up once. J is TRBJ2-7 and V is TRBV5-1; 12 bases align to TRBD2. This CDR3 is built from 15 residues. J was trimmed by 3 bases and V by 7 bases; bases with no gene match: 8. Germline V lookup: CDR1 SGHRS, CDR2 YFSETQ. CDR3 bases: TGCGCCAGCGGAATTACTAGCGGGGGGTACTACGAGCAGTACTTC. It translates to CASGITSGGYYEQYF.

The V and J genes are TRBV7-2 and TRBJ1-1; no definite D call. The V and J ends lost 5 bases and 8 bases respectively, with 9 bases between them. Per germline, CDR1 SGHTA and CDR2 FQGNSA. The CDR3 spans 11 residues. The CDR3 loop reads CASSDMREAFF. As DNA, the CDR3 is TGTGCCAGCAGCGATATGAGGGAAGCTTTCTTT.

The chain has TRBV10-3 and TRBJ1-4; D is unclear. Germline CDR1 and CDR2: ENHRY and SYGVKD. V was cut by 6 bases and J by 0 bases, with 11 bases left in between. The CDR3 sequence is 15 residues long. The CDR3 protein is CAIREEGATNEKLFF. CDR3 bases: TGTGCCATCAGAGAGGAGGGTGCAACTAATGAAAAACTGTTTTTT.

V usage is TRBV27 and J usage is TRBJ2-7; no firm D call. Germline CDR1 MNHEY, CDR2 SMNVEV (reference sequence). The length of the CDR3 is 13 residues. V was pared by 8 bases and J by 6 bases, with 17 bases between. CDR3 protein: CASRSHSYPEQYF. The CDR3 DNA is TGTGCCAGCCGTTCACATTCTTACCCCGAGCAGTACTTC.

This chain connects TRBV3-1 (or the pseudogene TRBV3-2) to TRBJ2-1; D is perhaps TRBD2 (5 bases). V lost 3 bases to trimming and J lost 10 bases, with 13 bases between them. Germline values: CDR1 LGHDT, CDR2 YNNKEL (reference sequence). This CDR3 has 13 amino acids. The CDR3 is CASSQSERGEQFF. The CDR3 nucleotides are TGTGCCAGCAGCCAGTCCGAGCGCGGGGAGCAGTTCTTC.

The chain links TRBV5-1 to TRBJ2-5; 8 bases map to TRBD2. CDR1 and CDR2 from the germline V gene are SGHRS and YFSETQ. J lost 2 bases, V lost 7 bases, and 13 bases had no gene match. CDR3 length: 16 residues. This CDR3 is CASCRIGRGGQETQYF. For the CDR3, the DNA is TGCGCCAGCTGTAGAATTGGCCGGGGGGGACAAGAGACCCAGTACTTC. The variable domain in full, with the rest retrieved from reference TRBV5-1 and TRBJ2-5, is KAGVTQTPRYLIKTRGQQVTLSCSPISGHRSVSWYQQTPGQGLQFLFEYFSETQRNKGNFPGRFSGRQFSNSRSEMNVSTLELGDSALYLCASCRIGRGGQETQYFGPGTRLLVL.

The chain is built from TRBV4-1 and TRBJ2-3; possible D gene TRBD2, 7 bases. V dropped 4 bases and J dropped 7 bases, with 18 bases sitting between them. The germline gives CDR1 MGHRA, CDR2 YSYEKL. CDR3 length: 15 residues. In nucleotides, the CDR3 is TGCGCCAGCAGCCCTGGGGGCAGCGGGATGTATACGCAGTATTTT. Its protein product is CASSPGGSGMYTQYF.